The TCR beta chain under discussion was sequenced for a study of T-cell reconstitution after alpha-beta-depleted transplantation in children. Unique molecular identifiers were incorporated when the TCRbeta library was constructed. MiXCR was run by TCRdb on the PCR reads, yielding one entry per CDR3 protein. The profile shows 600,000 to 700,000 distinct CDR3 sequences, 15% to 20% of them singletons. This clonotype occurred a few times. This TCR derives from a human donor who donated a stem cell graft to a child with acute myeloid leukemia. Specimen: PBMCs from the stem cell graft donor, collected from the stem cell graft.

DNA for the CDR3: TGTGCCAGCAGCATAGGACTAGGGGGGGATACGCAGTATTTT. This encodes CASSIGLGGDTQYF. The rearrangement links TRBV9 to TRBJ2-3; a weak D match, TRBD2 (7 bases). Trimming removed 4 bases at V and 6 bases at J, with 15 bases between. Germline V gene data show CDR1 as SGDLS and CDR2 as YYNGEE. This CDR3 comprises 14 residues.